The clone carrying this T cell receptor beta chain was counted at least ten times. The record originates from a study of T cells after posttransplantation cyclophosphamide. This CDR3 has 15 residues. V trimming: 5 bases; J trimming: 8 bases; junction bases outside the gene matches: 7. Germline values: CDR1 SGHTA, CDR2 FQGTGA. Busulfan-fludarabine conditioning, marrow transplant, and cyclophosphamide on days +3 and +4 were administered. Here immunoSEQ multiplex PCR was the method, and the copy in TCRdb shows in-frame clones only, minus some. The data show around 10,000 clones, with none appearing a single time.

The chain carries TRBV7-3 and TRBJ2-2, with 11 bases that match TRBD2. The origin of this receptor is a female patient aged 40 to 50 who received an allogeneic stem cell transplant from a related donor, was CMV-positive, and had no GVHD. The T cells may partly be graft donor cells. Sequenced here: PBMCs, sampled after allogeneic stem cell transplant with posttransplant cyclophosphamide. Here the CDR3 reads CASSQSGTSGGELFF. The CDR3 nucleotides read TGTGCCAGCAGCCAGTCCGGGACTAGCGGTGGGGAGCTGTTTTTT.